These 26 T cell receptor beta chains share one sample of origin, sequenced in a study of patients and donors after allogeneic stem cell transplantation. TCRdb ran MiXCR on the RT-PCR reads and lists one entry per CDR3 protein. The table shows 100,000 to 130,000 distinct CDR3 sequences, with over 30% occurring only once. The specimen was blood, either unsorted or a sorted T cell fraction (not recorded which). The receptors were sampled from a human donor who was either an allogeneic HSCT recipient or a stem cell or donor lymphocyte infusion donor (not recorded which). It is not recorded whose cells these are; they may come from a transplant donor.

In this sample, this clonotype turned up once. This chain uses TRBV12-3 or TRBV12-4 with TRBJ2-7; no reliable D call. The CDR3 consists of 14 residues. The V gene lost 6 bases and the J gene lost 0 bases, with 12 bases spanning the gap. This chain's CDR3 is CASRQGYSSYEQYF. In nucleotides, the CDR3 is TGTGCCAGCAGACAAGGGTATAGCTCCTACGAGCAGTACTTC.

In this sample, this clonotype turned up a few times. V usage is TRBV5-6 and J usage is TRBJ1-1; unclear D gene. There are 12 residues in the CDR3. Trimming pared 6 bases from V and 0 bases from J, leaving 6 bases between. Germline V lookup: CDR1 SGHDT, CDR2 YYEEEE. The CDR3 sequence is CASNRMNTEAFF. Here the CDR3 DNA reads TGTGCCAGCAATAGGATGAACACTGAAGCTTTCTTT. The whole variable domain, filled in from reference TRBV5-6 and TRBJ1-1, reads DAGVTQSPTHLIKTRGQQVTLRCSPKSGHDTVSWYQQALGQGPQFIFQYYEEEERQRGNFPDRFSGHQFPNYSSELNVNALLLGDSALYLCASNRMNTEAFFGQGTRLTVV.

A few counts support this clonotype. The CDR3 spells CASSLANVAGPNEQFF. The CDR3 region has the DNA TGCGCCAGCAGCTTAGCAAATGTGGCGGGACCTAATGAGCAGTTCTTC. The rearrangement uses TRBV5-1 and TRBJ2-1; D is perhaps TRBD2 (6 bases). Germline CDR1 SGHRS, CDR2 YFSETQ. With 2 bases removed from V and 7 bases from J, the gap between germline ends came to 19 bases. The CDR3 is 16 residues long.

The chain couples TRBV6-6 to TRBJ1-1, with a tentative D call TRBD1 (6 bases). V was shortened by 5 bases and J by 5 bases, with 12 bases between the two germline ends. The CDR3 sequence is 13 residues long. Germline values: CDR1 MNHNY, CDR2 SVGAGI (reference sequence). The DNA of the CDR3 is TGTGCCAGCAGTCCCAGGGGAGGGACTGAAGCTTTCTTT. Its protein is CASSPRGGTEAFF.

This clonotype appeared a few times. The rearrangement joins TRBV6-2 or TRBV6-3 to TRBJ2-1; the D gene is possibly TRBD2 (5 bases). Germline V gene lookup returns CDR1 MNHEY and CDR2 SVGEGT. Trimming left V 0 bases short and J 7 bases short, with 10 bases between. This CDR3 region has 14 residues. CDR3 in DNA: TGTGCCAGCAGTTACTCCTCCCGGGGAAATGAGCAGTTCTTC. Translated, it gives CASSYSSRGNEQFF.

This sequence joins TRBV7-2 and TRBJ2-5, with 10 bases matching TRBD2. V lost 5 bases to trimming and J lost 2 bases; unmatched junction nucleotides: 8. Germline V CDR1 and CDR2: SGHTA, FQGNSA. The CDR3 sequence is 16 residues long. CDR3 in amino acids: CASSTTSGKRQETQYF. CDR3 in DNA: TGTGCCAGCAGCACCACTAGCGGGAAGCGACAAGAGACCCAGTACTTC.

By share, this clonotype ranks as large. The chain recombines TRBV20-1 with TRBJ2-2; 8 positions match TRBD1. V trimming: 2 bases; J trimming: 0 bases; junction bases outside the gene matches: 14. The germline gives CDR1 DFQATT, CDR2 SNEGSKA (reference sequence). The CDR3 spans 19 residues. For the CDR3, the DNA is TGCAGTGCTAGACCGAGTTTCAACAGGGGGAAATCGAACACCGGGGAGCTGTTTTTT. Protein: CSARPSFNRGKSNTGELFF.

This clonotype occurred a few times. The V gene is TRBV3-1, the J gene TRBJ1-5; tentative D call: TRBD1 (5 bases). Trimming removed 4 bases at V and 5 bases at J, with 12 bases between. CDR3 size: 14 residues. Looked up from germline, CDR1 is LGHDT and CDR2 is YNNKEL (reference sequence). CDR3 protein: CASSPYRTHQPQHF. The CDR3 bases are TGTGCCAGCAGCCCCTACAGGACCCATCAGCCCCAGCATTTT.

The sample holds a few counts of this clonotype. The V and J genes are TRBV25-1 and TRBJ2-3, with a tentative D call TRBD2 (7 bases). This CDR3 comprises 15 residues. Per the germline V gene, CDR1 is MGHDK and CDR2 is SYGVNS. Trimming pared 5 bases from V and 6 bases from J, leaving 18 bases between. CDR3 nucleotide sequence: TGTGCCAGCAGTACCCGGACAGCGGGAATGGATACGCAGTATTTT. It translates to CASSTRTAGMDTQYF.

The rearrangement uses TRBV20-1 and TRBJ2-1; 9 bases match TRBD1. V gave up 3 bases and J gave up 5 bases; unmatched junction bases: 5. Germline CDR1 and CDR2: DFQATT and SNEGSKA (reference sequence). This CDR3 is 14 amino acids long. CDR3 region: CSASRGQGNNEQFF. The CDR3 DNA sequence: TGCAGTGCTAGTAGGGGACAGGGAAACAATGAGCAGTTCTTC.

The chain joins TRBV5-5 to TRBJ2-5, with TRBD2 matching 8 bases. Unmatched junction bases numbered 5, after V lost 0 bases and J lost 1 base. Germline-derived CDR1 and CDR2 are SGHKS and YYEKEE (reference sequence). This CDR3 has 16 residues. CDR3 region: CASSLGGGRPQETQYF. In DNA, the CDR3 is TGTGCCAGCAGCTTGGGTGGCGGGAGGCCCCAAGAGACCCAGTACTTC.

This sequence joins TRBV18 and TRBJ2-5; no clear D. CDR1 and CDR2 from the germline V gene are KGHSH and LQKENI. Trimming removed 1 base from V and 3 bases from J, with 6 bases in between. This CDR3 region has 13 residues. CDR3 protein: CASSPRVEETQYF. In nucleotides, the CDR3 is TGTGCCAGCTCACCACGGGTAGAAGAGACCCAGTACTTC.

This clonotype has a handful of counts. The rearrangement links TRBV5-1 to TRBJ2-1; D possibly corresponds to TRBD2 (5 bases). This CDR3 has 13 amino acids. Trimming cost V 4 bases and J 7 bases, with 12 bases left between them. Per germline, CDR1 SGHRS and CDR2 YFSETQ. CDR3 residues: CASSATRTNEQFF. The CDR3 nucleotides read TGCGCCAGCAGCGCGACAAGGACTAATGAGCAGTTCTTC. Complete variable domain (other parts from reference TRBV5-1 and TRBJ2-1): KAGVTQTPRYLIKTRGQQVTLSCSPISGHRSVSWYQQTPGQGLQFLFEYFSETQRNKGNFPGRFSGRQFSNSRSEMNVSTLELGDSALYLCASSATRTNEQFFGPGTRLTVL.

V is TRBV29-1 and J is TRBJ2-3, with D uncertain. Trimming cost V 3 bases and J 3 bases, with 7 bases left between them. Germline assignment: CDR1 SQVTM and CDR2 ANQGSEA. There are 12 residues in the CDR3. The CDR3 DNA sequence: TGCAGCGTTGATTGGCCTACAGATACGCAGTATTTT. It codes for CSVDWPTDTQYF.

This chain connects TRBV6-5 to TRBJ1-2; unclear D gene. This CDR3 is built from 15 residues. CDR1 is MNHEY and CDR2 is SVGAGI in the germline V gene. Trimming removed 2 bases from V and 3 bases from J, with 13 bases in between. The CDR3 DNA sequence: TGTGCCAGCAGTTACCACGGGCAGCCGGACTATGGCTACACCTTC. It is translated as CASSYHGQPDYGYTF.

This clonotype was seen ten or more times. The chain has TRBV29-1 and TRBJ1-1; 11 bases line up with TRBD1. The CDR3 runs 14 residues. The trim removed 7 bases at V and 4 bases at J, leaving 8 bases unmatched. CDR1 SQVTM and CDR2 ANQGSEA come from the germline V gene. The CDR3 reads CSAGQGAWTTEAFF. In nucleotides, the CDR3 is TGCAGCGCAGGACAGGGGGCTTGGACCACTGAAGCTTTCTTT.

The chain uses TRBV6-5 and TRBJ1-2, with D possibly matching TRBD1 (6 bases). Trimming removed 5 bases at V and 8 bases at J, with 24 bases between. The CDR3 totals 16 residues. Germline loops: CDR1 MNHEY, CDR2 SVGAGI. CDR3 DNA: TGTGCCAGCAGTCAAAGGGGGGCAGGGGAGTCCCACGGCTACACCTTC. Protein sequence: CASSQRGAGESHGYTF.

The CDR3 sequence: CATSDGGSNYGYTF. The CDR3 DNA follows: TGTGCCACCAGTGACGGGGGGAGTAACTATGGCTACACCTTC. The chain links TRBV24-1 to TRBJ1-2; weak D call: TRBD1 (5 bases). V was pared by 4 bases and J by 1 base, with 9 bases between. Per the germline V gene, CDR1 is KGHDR and CDR2 is SFDVKD. The CDR3 extends over 14 amino acids.

This chain uses TRBV18 with TRBJ1-1, with unresolved D. V was trimmed by 3 bases and J by 6 bases, leaving 11 bases between them. Germline CDR1 KGHSH, CDR2 LQKENI. The CDR3 loop spans 13 amino acids. Here the CDR3 reads CASSPSRAAEAFF. CDR3 DNA sequence: TGTGCCAGCTCACCCTCCCGGGCAGCTGAAGCTTTCTTT.

This sequence joins TRBV4-2 and TRBJ2-3, with TRBD1 matching 9 bases. J gave up 3 bases and V 1 base, and 5 bases lay outside the gene matches. From germline, CDR1 is LGHNA and CDR2 YNFKEQ. CDR3 length: 16 residues. CDR3 DNA sequence: TGTGCCAGCAGCCAAGGATCGGGACAGGGTACAGATACGCAGTATTTT. It specifies CASSQGSGQGTDTQYF.

This clonotype showed up many times. The J gene is TRBJ1-1, the V gene TRBV6-6, with 7 bases matching TRBD1. The CDR3 contains 12 residues. V gave up 4 bases and J gave up 11 bases; unmatched junction bases: 7. CDR1 MNHNY and CDR2 SVGAGI come from the germline V gene (reference sequence). The CDR3 bases are TGTGCCAGCAGTTCCCAGGACAGGACGGCTTTCTTT. Translated: CASSSQDRTAFF.

The chain employs TRBV7-2 and TRBJ2-1; D not certain. The CDR3 length is 14 residues. V was trimmed by 3 bases and J by 4 bases, leaving 10 bases between them. Germline CDR1 and CDR2: SGHTA and FQGNSA. Written as DNA, the CDR3 is TGTGCCAGCAGCTTGTCGTCCGTTTACAATGAGCAGTTCTTC. This encodes CASSLSSVYNEQFF.

The chain's CDR3 is CASTTQPNQPQHF. CDR3 sequence (DNA): TGTGCCAGCACAACCCAACCGAATCAGCCCCAGCATTTT. J is TRBJ1-5 and V is TRBV27; D gene ambiguous. CDR3 length: 13 residues. Germline CDR1 MNHEY, CDR2 SMNVEV (reference sequence). Trimming cost V 7 bases and J 4 bases, with 11 bases left between them.

This clonotype is medium-sized by share. The chain links TRBV20-1 to TRBJ2-1; the D gene is possibly TRBD2 (7 bases). The CDR3 covers 14 residues. CDR1 is DFQATT, CDR2 SNEGSKA, per germline (reference sequence). Deletions cut 5 bases from V and 7 bases from J, with 18 bases between. CDR3 sequence (DNA): TGCAGTGCTGGGGGGGGCGGGAGAGGGAATGAGCAGTTCTTC. Protein product: CSAGGGGRGNEQFF.

Ten or more counts support this clonotype. The V call is TRBV20-1, the J call TRBJ1-6; unclear D gene. This CDR3 is built from 17 residues. Trimming took off 3 bases at V and 0 bases at J, with 15 bases between the two ends. Germline CDR1 is DFQATT and CDR2 is SNEGSKA (reference sequence). The CDR3 DNA reads as TGCAGTGCTAGGCCGGCCGGCAGGAACTCCTATAATTCACCCCTCCACTTT. It codes for CSARPAGRNSYNSPLHF.

The chain recombines TRBV5-1 with TRBJ2-3; TRBD1 might be the D (6 bases). The CDR3 totals 14 residues. Per the germline V gene, CDR1 is SGHRS and CDR2 is YFSETQ. Deletions cut 3 bases from V and 2 bases from J, with 10 bases between. DNA for the CDR3: TGCGCCAGCAGCTCTAGGACAGACACAGATACGCAGTATTTT. It translates to CASSSRTDTDTQYF. Full variable domain (missing parts from reference TRBV5-1 and TRBJ2-3): KAGVTQTPRYLIKTRGQQVTLSCSPISGHRSVSWYQQTPGQGLQFLFEYFSETQRNKGNFPGRFSGRQFSNSRSEMNVSTLELGDSALYLCASSSRTDTDTQYFGPGTRLTVL.